The clone carrying this T cell receptor (beta chain) has just a few counts. Original methodology: The assay estimated nucleated cells by amplifying reference gene primers. Here immunoSEQ multiplex PCR was the method, and the copy in TCRdb shows in-frame clones only, minus some. Clone size and V and J calls were adopted from that table, with D and trimming inferred from the DNA. Among approximately 210,000 clones, about 88% were seen once, and the ten largest hold roughly 6%. This entry comes from a study of blood T cell repertoires in COVID-19. The wider study: The United States, Italy and Spain supplied acute and convalescent COVID-19 samples. Sources were T cells, B-cell-depleted T cells, or PBMCs; the material itself was cDNA or gDNA.

The germline V gene has CDR1 MGHRA and CDR2 YSYEKL. CDR3 length: 16 residues. With 5 bases clipped from V and 7 bases from J, the junction kept 14 bases outside the gene matches. This TCR came from a woman in her thirties or forties who had recovered from COVID-19. The rearrangement joins TRBV4-1 to TRBJ2-1, with 7 bases fitting TRBD2. The sequenced material came from peripheral blood. The CDR3 nucleotides are TGCGCCAGCAGCTTCGAGCGGGAAACTCTTGATAATGAGCAGTTCTTC. This codes for CASSFERETLDNEQFF.